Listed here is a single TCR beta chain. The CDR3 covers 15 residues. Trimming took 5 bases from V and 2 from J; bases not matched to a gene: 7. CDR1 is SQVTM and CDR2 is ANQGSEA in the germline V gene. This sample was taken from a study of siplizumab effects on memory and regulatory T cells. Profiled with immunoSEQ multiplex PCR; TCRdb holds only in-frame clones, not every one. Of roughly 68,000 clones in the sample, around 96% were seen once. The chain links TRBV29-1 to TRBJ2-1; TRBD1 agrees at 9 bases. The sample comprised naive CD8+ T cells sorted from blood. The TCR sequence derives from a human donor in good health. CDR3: CSVPTGQGPYNEQFF. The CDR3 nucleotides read TGCAGCGTTCCAACGGGACAGGGCCCCTACAATGAGCAGTTCTTC.